This entry lists 30 T cell receptor beta chains sequenced from one sample in a study of T-cell memory formation after mild COVID-19. From the 5' RACE reads, TCRdb called clonotypes with MiXCR, one entry per CDR3 protein. The sample has roughly 170,000 distinct CDR3 sequences, about 18% seen once. Sequenced: PBMCs or a T cell subset sorted from them (not recorded which). These receptors originate from a man between 18 and 29 years old who had mild COVID-19 (a few samples of this study predate the infection). Cell type and time point are not known.

This clonotype occurred a few times. The gene calls are TRBV7-2 and TRBJ2-5; unclear D gene. Germline-derived CDR1 and CDR2 are SGHTA and FQGNSA. Between the trimmed V and J ends, which lost 1 base and 1 base, there was a span of 10 bases. CDR3 length equals 15 residues. The CDR3: CASSLVVAFQETQYF. The CDR3, as DNA: TGTGCCAGCAGCTTAGTCGTGGCTTTCCAAGAGACCCAGTACTTC.

To note about this clonotype: Relative to the germline gene, one junction end is altered; a read error may explain this. V usage is TRBV7-2 and J usage is TRBJ1-6, with a possible D match to TRBD1 (6 bases). In germline, CDR1 is SGHTA, CDR2 FQGNSA. The CDR3 length is 15 residues. CDR3 nucleotides: TGTGCCAGCAGCTTTTCCGGACAGACGAATTCACACCTCCACTTT. Translation gives CASSFSGQTNSHLHF.

V is TRBV5-4 and J is TRBJ1-1; 8 nucleotides line up with TRBD1. J lost 4 bases, V lost 5 bases, and 7 bases had no gene match. The germline gives CDR1 SGHNT, CDR2 YYREEE (reference sequence). The CDR3 extends over 14 amino acids. The CDR3 region has the DNA TGTGCCAGCAGTTGGGACAGGTCTGGCACTGAAGCTTTCTTT. Its translation: CASSWDRSGTEAFF. The full variable domain, in which reference TRBV5-4 and TRBJ1-1 provide the parts outside the CDR3, is ETGVTQSPTHLIKTRGQQVTLRCSSQSGHNTVSWYQQALGQGPQFIFQYYREEENGRGNFPPRFSGLQFPNYSSELNVNALELDDSALYLCASSWDRSGTEAFFGQGTRLTVV.

The V and J genes are TRBV7-8 and TRBJ1-1, with D uncertain. CDR3 length equals 14 residues. The germline V and J ends were trimmed by 4 bases and 1 base, with 10 bases remaining between them. Germline V gives CDR1 SGHVS, CDR2 FQNEAQ. CDR3 protein: CASSSRRGNTEAFF. CDR3 DNA sequence: TGTGCCAGCAGCTCTCGCCGCGGGAACACTGAAGCTTTCTTT.

V and J are TRBV12-3 or TRBV12-4 and TRBJ2-4, with a weak D call TRBD2 (5 bases). V was shortened by 6 bases and J by 2 bases, with 8 bases between the two germline ends. The CDR3 spans 13 residues. The CDR3 region is CASSGMSKNIQYF. The CDR3 nucleotides read TGTGCCAGCAGCGGGATGTCCAAAAACATTCAGTACTTC.

This clonotype has a handful of counts. The genes are TRBV7-2 and TRBJ2-1; D perhaps matches TRBD2 (5 bases). There are 14 residues in the CDR3. V was clipped by 4 bases and J by 9 bases, with 16 bases between them. Germline V gene lookup returns CDR1 SGHTA and CDR2 FQGNSA. The CDR3 DNA sequence: TGTGCCAGCAGCTCCCGGACGGGGTATGGTGAGCAGTTCTTC. Amino acid sequence: CASSSRTGYGEQFF.

This clonotype was observed a few times. The chain has TRBV5-4 and TRBJ1-2; D may be TRBD1 (6 bases). Trimming took off 5 bases at V and 5 bases at J, with 13 bases between the two ends. Germline assignment: CDR1 SGHNT and CDR2 YYREEE (reference sequence). This CDR3 has 13 residues. The CDR3: CASSSDTGYGYTF. The CDR3, as DNA: TGTGCCAGCAGTTCTGATACAGGGTATGGCTACACCTTC.

This clonotype was seen many times. The V and J genes are TRBV7-2 and TRBJ1-1; no clear D. V was shortened by 4 bases and J by 0 bases, with 6 bases between the two germline ends. The CDR3 consists of 13 residues. Germline CDR1 reads SGHTA; CDR2 reads FQGNSA. In DNA form, the CDR3 reads TGTGCCAGCAGCTCTGGAATGAACACTGAAGCTTTCTTT. Its protein product is CASSSGMNTEAFF.

This clonotype was recorded a few times. This chain joins TRBV24-1 and TRBJ2-1; 8 nucleotides agree with TRBD2. CDR1 KGHDR and CDR2 SFDVKD come from the germline V gene. The length of the CDR3 is 13 residues. V lost 7 bases, J lost 4 bases, and 2 bases stayed unmatched. CDR3 amino acids: CATSGGAYNEQFF. The CDR3 DNA sequence: TGTGCCACCAGCGGGGGGGCTTACAATGAGCAGTTCTTC.

The sample holds a few counts of this clonotype. The gene calls are TRBV3-1 and TRBJ2-7; D possibly corresponds to TRBD2 (7 bases). CDR3 length: 13 amino acids. Per germline, CDR1 LGHDT and CDR2 YNNKEL (reference sequence). V gave up 1 base and J gave up 7 bases, with 11 bases separating them. The CDR3 loop reads CASSQVGGGEQYF. The CDR3 DNA sequence: TGTGCCAGCAGCCAAGTGGGAGGGGGTGAGCAGTACTTC.

This clonotype turned up a few times. Here the CDR3 DNA reads TGCGCCAGCAGCCAAGAAGTTGGCAGGGGCCACGAGCAGTACTTC. This sequence encodes CASSQEVGRGHEQYF. The chain is built from TRBV4-3 and TRBJ2-7, with a weak D call TRBD1 (6 bases). Germline CDR1 reads LGHNA; CDR2 reads YSLEER. There are 15 residues in the CDR3. V shed 0 bases and J shed 5 bases, with 14 bases lying between them.

This clonotype was counted between two and nine times. The chain links TRBV7-9 to TRBJ2-3, with 7 bases fitting TRBD1. This CDR3 has 15 amino acids. From germline, CDR1 is SEHNR and CDR2 FQNEAQ (reference sequence). J was trimmed by 2 bases and V by 8 bases; bases with no gene match: 10. DNA for the CDR3: TGTGCCAGCGCTACCCTCAGGGGGTTCACAGATACGCAGTATTTT. Translating gives CASATLRGFTDTQYF.

This clonotype came up a few times. V gene TRBV7-2 combines with J gene TRBJ2-3; possible D gene TRBD1, 5 bases. This CDR3 spans 14 amino acids. Per the germline V gene, CDR1 is SGHTA and CDR2 is FQGNSA. Trimming stripped 6 bases from V and 3 bases from J, with 13 bases between. The CDR3 protein is CASSYRSSTDTQYF. The DNA for the CDR3 is TGTGCCAGCAGTTACAGGTCGTCGACAGATACGCAGTATTTT.

The V and J genes are TRBV10-2 and TRBJ2-3; D uncertain. This CDR3 comprises 15 residues. Germline V gene sequence: CDR1 WSHSY, CDR2 SAAADI. V gave up 0 bases and J gave up 1 base, with 8 bases separating them. As DNA, the CDR3 is TGCGCCAGCAGTGAGTCGTCATTCCGCACAGATACGCAGTATTTT. Its protein product is CASSESSFRTDTQYF.

This clonotype was counted only a few times. The chain uses TRBV29-1 and TRBJ2-1, with D possibly being TRBD1 (5 bases). The CDR3 runs to 11 residues. Germline V gene lookup returns CDR1 SQVTM and CDR2 ANQGSEA. Trimming took 8 bases from V and 8 from J, leaving 13 bases between them. The DNA for the CDR3 is TGCAGCATCTCCCAGGGCCATGAGCAGTTCTTC. Protein product: CSISQGHEQFF.

The rearrangement links TRBV28 to TRBJ2-6; 7 nucleotides align to TRBD1. Germline assignment: CDR1 MDHEN and CDR2 SYDVKM. With 2 bases clipped from V and 2 bases from J, the junction kept 6 bases outside the gene matches. CDR3 length equals 17 residues. The CDR3 is CASSLRTGVPGANVLTF. CDR3 DNA sequence: TGTGCCAGCAGTTTACGTACAGGGGTTCCTGGGGCCAACGTCCTGACTTTC.

This clonotype was seen a few times. The gene calls are TRBV9 and TRBJ1-1; 8 positions agree with TRBD1. Germline trimming cut 1 base from V and 4 bases from J; bases unmatched to any gene: 3. The germline gives CDR1 SGDLS, CDR2 YYNGEE. There are 14 residues in the CDR3. The CDR3 here is CASSVTGGSTEAFF. The CDR3 DNA sequence: TGTGCCAGCAGCGTAACAGGGGGGAGCACTGAAGCTTTCTTT.

The chain carries TRBV5-4 and TRBJ2-3, with D unresolved. V gave up 2 bases and J gave up 2 bases, with 9 bases separating them. CDR1 and CDR2 from the germline V gene are SGHNT and YYREEE (reference sequence). The CDR3 extends over 14 amino acids. CDR3 DNA: TGTGCCAGCAGCTTCGCGAGCCTCACAGATACGCAGTATTTT. The encoded protein is CASSFASLTDTQYF. The whole variable domain, remainder taken from reference TRBV5-4 and TRBJ2-3, is ETGVTQSPTHLIKTRGQQVTLRCSSQSGHNTVSWYQQALGQGPQFIFQYYREEENGRGNFPPRFSGLQFPNYSSELNVNALELDDSALYLCASSFASLTDTQYFGPGTRLTVL.

This sequence joins TRBV19 and TRBJ2-1; D is undetermined. The V gene's germline CDR1 is LNHDA and CDR2 SQIVND (reference sequence). This CDR3 contains 14 residues. V lost 3 bases to trimming and J lost 0 bases, with 6 bases between them. The CDR3 region has the DNA TGTGCCAGTAGTATGTCTAGCTCCTACAATGAGCAGTTCTTC. This sequence encodes CASSMSSSYNEQFF.

The chain combines TRBV24-1 with TRBJ2-1; D possibly corresponds to TRBD2 (5 bases). This CDR3 has 15 amino acids. Trimming stripped 5 bases from V and 7 bases from J, with 17 bases between. Germline V gives CDR1 KGHDR, CDR2 SFDVKD. In DNA form, the CDR3 reads TGTGCCACCAGTGGCGTTAGCGCCAATATAAATGAGCAGTTCTTC. Residues: CATSGVSANINEQFF.

This clonotype was counted between two and nine times. The J gene is TRBJ2-5, the V gene TRBV20-1; D is uncertain. Germline loops: CDR1 DFQATT, CDR2 SNEGSKA (reference sequence). Trimming left V 3 bases short and J 0 bases short, with 5 bases between. The CDR3 length is 12 residues. CDR3 coding DNA: TGCAGTGCTAGTTTACACCAAGAGACCCAGTACTTC. Protein: CSASLHQETQYF.

A few counts support this clonotype. The chain joins TRBV7-2 to TRBJ1-2, with D perhaps TRBD1 (5 bases). V was clipped by 5 bases and J by 8 bases, with 24 bases between them. Germline values: CDR1 SGHTA, CDR2 FQGNSA. CDR3 length equals 16 residues. As DNA, the CDR3 is TGTGCCAGCAGCCCGCCTGGGACGCGGGGATTGGGCGGCTACACCTTC. Its protein is CASSPPGTRGLGGYTF.

CDR3 DNA: TGTGCCAGCAACCTTTCCGGGACAGAACTCAATCAGCCCCAGCATTTT. It is translated as CASNLSGTELNQPQHF. The gene calls are TRBV12-3 or TRBV12-4 and TRBJ1-5; the match to TRBD1 covers 7 bases. Trimming removed 7 bases from V and 3 bases from J; junction bases left unmatched: 12. This CDR3 region has 16 residues.

A note on this clonotype: Its ends do not fully match the called genes, so a read error is possible. V is TRBV5-1 and J is TRBJ2-3; D gene unclear. CDR1 is SGHRS and CDR2 is YFSETQ in the germline V gene. The CDR3 length is 14 residues. In DNA, the CDR3 is TGCGCCAGCGGCTTGGGTAGTACCCCAGATACGCAGTATTTT. It specifies CASGLGSTPDTQYF. The entire variable domain, with the rest obtained from reference TRBV5-1 and TRBJ2-3, is as follows: KAGVTQTPRYLIKTRGQQVTLSCSPISGHRSVSWYQQTPGQGLQFLFEYFSETQRNKGNFPGRFSGRQFSNSRSEMNVSTLELGDSALYLCASGLGSTPDTQYFGPGTRLTVL.

This clonotype was observed a handful of times. The genes are TRBV2 and TRBJ2-7, with TRBD2 matching 11 bases. Per the germline V gene, CDR1 is SNHLY and CDR2 is FYNNEI. The CDR3 runs to 15 residues. Unmatched junction bases numbered 2, after V lost 4 bases and J lost 0 bases. CDR3 protein: CASSGLAGGSYEQYF. The CDR3 DNA reads as TGTGCCAGCAGTGGGCTAGCGGGGGGCTCCTACGAGCAGTACTTC.

This clonotype was recorded many times. The rearrangement uses TRBV20-1 and TRBJ1-2, with a possible D match to TRBD1 (6 bases). Germline V gene sequence: CDR1 DFQATT, CDR2 SNEGSKA (reference sequence). The CDR3 is made up of 13 amino acids. V was clipped by 0 bases and J by 8 bases, with 13 bases between them. CDR3 DNA: TGCAGTGCTAGAGATGGGGGCGTTCCAGGCTACACCTTC. The encoded protein is CSARDGGVPGYTF.

This clonotype was recorded once. The chain recombines TRBV12-3 or TRBV12-4 with TRBJ2-1; D is unresolved. Trimming took off 2 bases at V and 8 bases at J, with 4 bases between the two ends. CDR3 length equals 11 residues. The CDR3: CASSLSHEQFF. Written as DNA, the CDR3 is TGTGCCAGCAGTTTAAGCCATGAGCAGTTCTTC.

The chain uses TRBV5-1 and TRBJ1-2; D remains ambiguous. CDR1 and CDR2 from the germline V gene are SGHRS and YFSETQ. CDR3 length equals 14 residues. V lost 0 bases and J lost 4, with 10 bases in between. The CDR3 loop reads CASSLGELSYGYTF. As DNA, the CDR3 is TGCGCCAGCAGCTTGGGGGAGCTAAGCTATGGCTACACCTTC.

This chain links TRBV3-1 with TRBJ2-1; tentative D call: TRBD2 (6 bases). Germline-derived CDR1 and CDR2 are LGHDT and YNNKEL (reference sequence). Deletions cut 1 base from V and 7 bases from J, with 8 bases between. The CDR3 totals 13 residues. In nucleotides, the CDR3 is TGTGCCAGCAGCCAAGTAGGAGGGAATGAGCAGTTCTTC. Its protein product is CASSQVGGNEQFF.

CDR3 bases: TGCGCCAGCAGCAGGACAGGGGGAACCGGGGAGCTGTTTTTT. The encoded protein is CASSRTGGTGELFF. This sequence joins TRBV4-1 and TRBJ2-2, with 10 bases matching TRBD1. The ends lost 5 bases at V and 5 bases at J; junction bases unmatched: 2. The CDR3 length is 14 residues. The V gene's germline CDR1 is MGHRA and CDR2 YSYEKL.